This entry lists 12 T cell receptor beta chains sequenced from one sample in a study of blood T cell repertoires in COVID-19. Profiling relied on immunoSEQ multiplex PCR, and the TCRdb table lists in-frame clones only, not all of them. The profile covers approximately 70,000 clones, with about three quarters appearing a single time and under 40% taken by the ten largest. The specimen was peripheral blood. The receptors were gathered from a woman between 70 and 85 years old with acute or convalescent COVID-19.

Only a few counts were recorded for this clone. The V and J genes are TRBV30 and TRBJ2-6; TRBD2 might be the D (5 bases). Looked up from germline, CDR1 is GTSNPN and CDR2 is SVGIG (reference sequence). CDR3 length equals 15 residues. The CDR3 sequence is CATFGVSSGANVLTF. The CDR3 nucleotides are TGTGCTACCTTCGGGGTCAGCTCTGGGGCCAACGTCCTGACTTTC.

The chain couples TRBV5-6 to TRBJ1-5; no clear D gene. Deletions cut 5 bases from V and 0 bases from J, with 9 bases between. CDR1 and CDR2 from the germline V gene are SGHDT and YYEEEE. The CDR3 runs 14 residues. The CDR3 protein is CASRYRSSNQPQHF. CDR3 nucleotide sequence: TGTGCCAGCAGATATAGGAGTAGCAATCAGCCCCAGCATTTT.

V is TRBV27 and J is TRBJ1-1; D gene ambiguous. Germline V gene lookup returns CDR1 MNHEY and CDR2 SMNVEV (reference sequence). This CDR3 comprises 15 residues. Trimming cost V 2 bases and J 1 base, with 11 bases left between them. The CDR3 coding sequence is TGTGCCAGCAGTTTAAGCCGGTCCAAGAACACTGAAGCTTTCTTT. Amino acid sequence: CASSLSRSKNTEAFF.

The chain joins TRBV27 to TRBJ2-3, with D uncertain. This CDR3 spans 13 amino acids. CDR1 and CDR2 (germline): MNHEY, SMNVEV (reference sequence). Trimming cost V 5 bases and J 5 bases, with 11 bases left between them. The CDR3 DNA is TGTGCCAGCAGTCGAAAGTCCGGAGATACGCAGTATTTT. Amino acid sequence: CASSRKSGDTQYF.

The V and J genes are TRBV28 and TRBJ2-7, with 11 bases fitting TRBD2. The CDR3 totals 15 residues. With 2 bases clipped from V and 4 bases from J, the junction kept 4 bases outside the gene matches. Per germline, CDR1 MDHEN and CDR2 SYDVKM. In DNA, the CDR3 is TGTGCCAGCAGTTTAAAGGCTAGCGGGGGGTACGAGCAGTACTTC. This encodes CASSLKASGGYEQYF.

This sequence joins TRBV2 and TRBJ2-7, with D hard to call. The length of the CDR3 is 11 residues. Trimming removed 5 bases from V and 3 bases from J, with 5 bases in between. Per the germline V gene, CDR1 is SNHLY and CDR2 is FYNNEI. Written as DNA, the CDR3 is TGTGCCAGCAGTAATTACTACGAGCAGTACTTC. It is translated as CASSNYYEQYF. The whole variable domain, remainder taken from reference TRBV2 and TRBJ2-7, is EPEVTQTPSHQVTQMGQEVILRCVPISNHLYFYWYRQILGQKVEFLVSFYNNEISEKSEIFDDQFSVERPDGSNFTLKIRSTKLEDSAMYFCASSNYYEQYFGPGTRLTVT.

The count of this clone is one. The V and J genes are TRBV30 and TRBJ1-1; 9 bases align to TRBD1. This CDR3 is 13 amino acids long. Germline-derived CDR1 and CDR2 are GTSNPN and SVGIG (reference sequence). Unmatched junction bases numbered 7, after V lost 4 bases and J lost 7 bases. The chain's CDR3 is CAWTPGTGYEAFF. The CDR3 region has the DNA TGTGCCTGGACCCCCGGGACAGGGTATGAAGCTTTCTTT. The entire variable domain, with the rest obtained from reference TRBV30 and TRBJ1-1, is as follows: SQTIHQWPATLVQPVGSPLSLECTVEGTSNPNLYWYRQAAGRGLQLLFYSVGIGQISSEVPQNLSASRPQDRQFILSSKKLLLSDSGFYLCAWTPGTGYEAFFGQGTRLTVV.

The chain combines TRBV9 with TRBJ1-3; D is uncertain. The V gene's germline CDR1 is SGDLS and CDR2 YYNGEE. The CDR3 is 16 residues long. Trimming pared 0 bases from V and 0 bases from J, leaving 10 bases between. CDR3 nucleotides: TGTGCCAGCAGCGTAGATGGGAGATCCTCTGGAAACACCATATATTTT. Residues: CASSVDGRSSGNTIYF.

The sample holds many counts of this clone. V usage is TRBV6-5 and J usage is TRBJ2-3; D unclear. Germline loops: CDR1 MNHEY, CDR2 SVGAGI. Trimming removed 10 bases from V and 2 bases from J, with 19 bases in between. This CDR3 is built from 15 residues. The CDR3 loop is CATVGAPRPTDTQYF. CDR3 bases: TGTGCCACCGTAGGAGCTCCACGACCCACAGATACGCAGTATTTT.

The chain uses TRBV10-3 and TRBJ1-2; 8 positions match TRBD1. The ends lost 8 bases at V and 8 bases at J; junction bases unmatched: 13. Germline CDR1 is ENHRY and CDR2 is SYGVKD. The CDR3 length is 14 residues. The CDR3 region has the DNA TGTGCCATCGGTCAACCTCTCAGGGGGCGCGGCTACACCTTC. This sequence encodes CAIGQPLRGRGYTF.

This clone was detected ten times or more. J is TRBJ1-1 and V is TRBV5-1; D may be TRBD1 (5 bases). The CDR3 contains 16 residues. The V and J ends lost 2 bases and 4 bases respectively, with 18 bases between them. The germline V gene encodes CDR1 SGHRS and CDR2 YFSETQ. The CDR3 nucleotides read TGCGCCAGCAGCTTAAATGTTGTGCAGGGAAGCACTGAAGCTTTCTTT. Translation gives CASSLNVVQGSTEAFF.

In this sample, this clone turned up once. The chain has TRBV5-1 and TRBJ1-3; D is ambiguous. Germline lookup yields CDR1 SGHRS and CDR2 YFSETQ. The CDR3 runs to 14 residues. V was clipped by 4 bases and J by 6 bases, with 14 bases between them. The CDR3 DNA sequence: TGCGCCAGCAGCCCCAAAAACGTAGCAAACACCATATATTTT. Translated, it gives CASSPKNVANTIYF. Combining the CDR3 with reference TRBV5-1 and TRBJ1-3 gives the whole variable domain KAGVTQTPRYLIKTRGQQVTLSCSPISGHRSVSWYQQTPGQGLQFLFEYFSETQRNKGNFPGRFSGRQFSNSRSEMNVSTLELGDSALYLCASSPKNVANTIYFGEGSWLTVV.